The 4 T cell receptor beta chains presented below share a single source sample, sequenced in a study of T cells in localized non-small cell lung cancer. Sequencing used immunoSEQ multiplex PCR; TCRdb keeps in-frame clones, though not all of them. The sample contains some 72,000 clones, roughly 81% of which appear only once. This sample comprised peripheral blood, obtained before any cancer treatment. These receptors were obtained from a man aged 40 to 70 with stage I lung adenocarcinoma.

The CDR3 sequence is CASSPTSGQPSEVGELFF. For the CDR3, the DNA is TGCGCCAGCAGCCCTACTAGCGGCCAACCCTCGGAGGTCGGGGAGCTGTTTTTT. This chain connects TRBV5-1 to TRBJ2-2; 8 nucleotides align to TRBD2. The V segment lost 4 bases and the J segment 7 bases; nucleotides outside the gene matches: 18. This CDR3 contains 18 residues. Germline CDR1 SGHRS, CDR2 YFSETQ.

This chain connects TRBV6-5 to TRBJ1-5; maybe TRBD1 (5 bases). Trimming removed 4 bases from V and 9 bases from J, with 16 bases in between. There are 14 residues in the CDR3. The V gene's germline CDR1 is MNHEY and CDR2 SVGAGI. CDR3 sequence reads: CASSSRPGVPPQHF. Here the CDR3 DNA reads TGTGCCAGCAGTTCCCGCCCGGGGGTACCGCCCCAGCATTTT.

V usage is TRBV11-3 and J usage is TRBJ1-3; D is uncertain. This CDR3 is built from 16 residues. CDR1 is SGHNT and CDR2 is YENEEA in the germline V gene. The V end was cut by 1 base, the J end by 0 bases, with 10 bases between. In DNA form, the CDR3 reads TGTGCCAGCAGCTTAGGAGGGCCCCGCTCTGGAAACACCATATATTTT. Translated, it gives CASSLGGPRSGNTIYF.

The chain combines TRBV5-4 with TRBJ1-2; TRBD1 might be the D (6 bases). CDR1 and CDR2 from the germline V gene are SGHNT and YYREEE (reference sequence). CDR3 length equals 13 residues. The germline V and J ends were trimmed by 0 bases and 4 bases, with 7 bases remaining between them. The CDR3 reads CASSLDRAYGYTF. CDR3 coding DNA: TGTGCCAGCAGCTTGGACAGGGCCTATGGCTACACCTTC.